These 5 T cell receptor beta chains originate from one sample sequenced in a study of Graves' ophthalmopathy and Graves' hyperthyroidism. Amplifying from RNA transcripts, the study obtained TCR beta CDR3 regions. First-round RT-PCR employed HTBI primers, with a second-round multiplex PCR after it. TCRdb re-analysed the multiplex PCR reads in MiXCR, keeping a single row per CDR3 protein. The data show approximately 460,000 distinct CDR3 sequences, about 15% seen once. Sequences were obtained from blood. These receptors originate from a woman aged 25 to 39 with Graves' ophthalmopathy.

At least ten counts were recorded for this clonotype. This chain joins TRBV12-3 or TRBV12-4 and TRBJ1-6; no definite D call. The CDR3 is 16 residues long. V gave up 4 bases and J gave up 0 bases, with 10 bases separating them. CDR3 region: CASSWEFSSYNSPLHF. CDR3 DNA sequence: TGTGCCAGCAGTTGGGAATTTAGCTCCTATAATTCACCCCTCCACTTT.

This clonotype has ten or more counts. The V and J genes are TRBV28 and TRBJ1-3; D perhaps matches TRBD1 (5 bases). Germline loops: CDR1 MDHEN, CDR2 SYDVKM. V lost 8 bases to trimming and J lost 0 bases, with 14 bases between them. This CDR3 has 15 amino acids. CDR3 sequence reads: CASGSGLNSGNTIYF. The CDR3 region has the DNA TGTGCCAGCGGATCGGGACTCAACTCTGGAAACACCATATATTTT.

This clonotype was seen repeatedly, ten times or more. This chain uses TRBV12-3 or TRBV12-4 with TRBJ2-4; D ambiguous. There are 11 residues in the CDR3. Trimming pared 6 bases from V and 6 bases from J, leaving 6 bases between. CDR3 region: CASSRRNIQYF. DNA of the CDR3: TGTGCCAGCAGCCGGAGAAACATTCAGTACTTC.

This clonotype showed up many times. V is TRBV11-3 and J is TRBJ2-4; TRBD1 is a possible D gene (6 bases). CDR1 is SGHNT, CDR2 YENEEA, per germline. The CDR3 spans 15 residues. Deletions cut 6 bases from V and 6 bases from J, with 18 bases between. Here the CDR3 DNA reads TGTGCCAGCAGGGGCGGGCAGGGGATGATAAACATTCAGTACTTC. Residues: CASRGGQGMINIQYF.

This clonotype was seen ten or more times. With a much larger clone just one base away, this may be a read error. The J gene is TRBJ1-1, the V gene TRBV6-1; 7 bases are shared with TRBD1. This CDR3 has 14 amino acids. Trimming cost V 6 bases and J 1 base; bases outside gene matches: 5. Germline CDR1 reads MNHNS; CDR2 reads SASEGT. Written as DNA, the CDR3 is TGTGCCAGCAGCCGACAGGGAAAGAACACTGAAGCTTTCTTT. It translates to CASSRQGKNTEAFF.